Listed here are 28 T cell receptor beta chains from one sample, sequenced in a study of blood T cells in healthy people across ages (dated by TCRdb to between 2015 and 2016). Libraries were made using 5' RACE. The sequencing machine was an Illumina HiSeq 2500. A second PCR of about 6 to 11 cycles was run with a J-beta primer mix and a sample-barcoded 5' primer. The public reads were reanalyzed by TCRdb: fastp trimming at Q25, MiXCR alignment, in-frame beta chains only. Entries are consolidated by CDR3 protein sequence, retaining the most common genes and DNA. The sample yields about 640,000 distinct CDR3 sequences; roughly 53% were counted once. The ten largest clones add up to over 30% of the sample. The specimen sequenced was blood. These receptors came from a man aged 55 to 70 in good health.

The chain uses TRBV29-1 and TRBJ1-4; maybe TRBD1 (5 bases). Per the germline V gene, CDR1 is SQVTM and CDR2 is ANQGSEA. CDR3 length: 12 residues. Deletions cut 4 bases from V and 7 bases from J, with 10 bases between. For the CDR3, the DNA is TGCAGCGTTGTGGGACGGAGTGAAAAACTGTTTTTT. Its protein is CSVVGRSEKLFF.

The rearrangement joins TRBV20-1 to TRBJ2-7, with 10 bases matching TRBD2. Matching the DNA end better, TRBJ2-5 makes the J call doubtful. Germline V lookup: CDR1 DFQATT, CDR2 SNEGSKA (reference sequence). This CDR3 has 18 amino acids. The CDR3 DNA sequence: TGCAGTGCTAGACCGGCTAGCGGGGGCCTCCCGCAACTGGGGACCCAGTACTTC. Protein: CSARPASGGLPQLGTQYF.

This sequence joins TRBV6-6 and TRBJ2-6, with D uncertain. There are 14 residues in the CDR3. CDR1 and CDR2 from the germline V gene are MNHNY and SVGAGI (reference sequence). Trimming took 4 bases from V and 2 from J, leaving 6 bases between them. CDR3 DNA sequence: TGTGCCAGCAGTTTCCCCACTGGGGCCAACGTCCTGACTTTC. Translated: CASSFPTGANVLTF.

This clonotype was recorded a few times. The CDR3 nucleotides are TGCGCCAGCAGCCCCGGGACAGGGGTAATGTACGAGCAGTACTTC. Translated, it gives CASSPGTGVMYEQYF. The V gene is TRBV5-1, the J gene TRBJ2-7; 10 bases agree with TRBD1. After removal of 4 bases from V and 4 bases from J, the junction contained 8 bases not matched to a gene. The CDR3 is 15 amino acids. The germline gives CDR1 SGHRS, CDR2 YFSETQ.

The gene calls are TRBV7-2 and TRBJ2-5; either TRBD1 or TRBD2 may supply D (5 bases each). Germline CDR1 and CDR2: SGHTA and FQGNSA. This CDR3 is built from 15 residues. V lost 5 bases and J lost 3, with 16 bases in between. The CDR3 region has the DNA TGTGCCAGCAGCACACAAACGGGGCGGGAAGAGACCCAGTACTTC. Translated: CASSTQTGREETQYF.

This clonotype was counted a few times. The chain has TRBV20-1 and TRBJ2-5, with 12 nucleotides matching TRBD2. Trimming took 5 bases from V and 5 from J; bases not matched to a gene: 6. Germline CDR1 DFQATT, CDR2 SNEGSKA (reference sequence). The CDR3 length is 14 residues. CDR3 in DNA: TGCAGTGCTCGGACTAGCGGGGCGTGGGAGACCCAGTACTTC. Translating gives CSARTSGAWETQYF.

This clonotype was counted only a few times. The genes are TRBV5-5 and TRBJ2-5, with 7 nucleotides matching TRBD1. V shed 4 bases and J 3 bases; nucleotides not matched to a gene: 6. Germline V CDR1 and CDR2: SGHKS, YYEKEE (reference sequence). The CDR3 runs to 14 residues. For the CDR3, the DNA is TGTGCCAGCAGCCTCCGGGACAGTGAAGAGACCCAGTACTTC. Translation gives CASSLRDSEETQYF. Full variable domain (rest looked up from reference TRBV5-5 and TRBJ2-5): DAGVTQSPTHLIKTRGQQVTLRCSPISGHKSVSWYQQVLGQGPQFIFQYYEKEERGRGNFPDRFSARQFPNYSSELNVNALLLGDSALYLCASSLRDSEETQYFGPGTRLLVL.

CDR3 nucleotides: TGTGCCAGCTCCCCGACGCCGACCTACGAGCAGTACTTC. Protein: CASSPTPTYEQYF. The chain links TRBV28 to TRBJ2-7, with D unresolved. The CDR3 spans 13 residues. Between the trimmed V and J ends, which lost 8 bases and 2 bases, there was a span of 13 bases. Germline V gives CDR1 MDHEN, CDR2 SYDVKM.

This chain links TRBV21-1 with TRBJ2-5. The end of the DNA fits TRBJ2-7 better, so the J call may be wrong. TRBV21-1 has pseudogene status. The CDR3 totals 14 residues. CDR3: CASSNCEDSYEQYF. In DNA form, the CDR3 reads TGTGCCAGCAGCAATTGCGAAGACTCCTACGAGCAGTACTTC.

The V gene is TRBV27, the J gene TRBJ1-5, with D hard to call. The CDR3 extends over 14 amino acids. Germline V lookup: CDR1 MNHEY, CDR2 SMNVEV (reference sequence). Deletions cut 0 bases from V and 4 bases from J, with 7 bases between. The CDR3 DNA is TGTGCCAGCAGTTTATCCGGGCTAAATCAGCCCCAGCATTTT. Its translation: CASSLSGLNQPQHF.

In this sample, this clonotype turned up a few times. V gene TRBV28 combines with J gene TRBJ2-6, with D possibly matching TRBD1 (5 bases). Trimming took 5 bases from V and 0 from J, leaving 8 bases between them. Per the germline V gene, CDR1 is MDHEN and CDR2 is SYDVKM. CDR3 length equals 15 residues. CDR3 bases: TGTGCCAGCAGTCGACAGAGCTCTGGGGCCAACGTCCTGACTTTC. Its translation: CASSRQSSGANVLTF.

The chain combines TRBV7-2 with TRBJ2-5, with TRBD2 identical over 9 bases. V shed 4 bases and J 4 bases; nucleotides not matched to a gene: 10. The CDR3 is 16 residues long. CDR1 is SGHTA, CDR2 FQGNSA, per germline. The CDR3 DNA is TGTGCCAGCAGCTCGGTTAGCGGGGGCAGGGGAGAGACCCAGTACTTC. This sequence encodes CASSSVSGGRGETQYF. Supplemented by reference TRBV7-2 and TRBJ2-5, the full variable domain reads GAGVSQSPSNKVTEKGKDVELRCDPISGHTALYWYRQSLGQGLEFLIYFQGNSAPDKSGLPSDRFSAERTGGSVSTLTIQRTQQEDSAVYLCASSSVSGGRGETQYFGPGTRLLVL.

The table lists this clonotype with a few counts. This chain uses TRBV5-1 with TRBJ2-2; D is perhaps TRBD1 (5 bases). The CDR3 loop spans 14 amino acids. The germline V gene encodes CDR1 SGHRS and CDR2 YFSETQ. Trimming left V 0 bases short and J 4 bases short, with 7 bases between. The CDR3 DNA sequence: TGCGCCAGCAGCTTGGCAGGGTTCACCGGGGAGCTGTTTTTT. Amino acid sequence: CASSLAGFTGELFF.

This clonotype was picked up a small number of times. The chain couples TRBV6-4 to TRBJ2-5, with 8 bases aligning to TRBD2. This CDR3 region has 14 residues. With V trimmed by 7 bases and J by 5 bases, 9 bases remained unmatched. Germline V CDR1 and CDR2: MRHNA, SNTAGT. The chain's CDR3 is CASIPGGPGETQYF. The CDR3 DNA reads TGTGCCAGCATCCCGGGGGGGCCTGGCGAGACCCAGTACTTC.

The CDR3: CASSQEDLFQGYTF. As DNA, the CDR3 is TGTGCCAGCAGCCAAGAGGATCTGTTCCAGGGCTACACCTTC. This sequence joins TRBV3-1 and TRBJ1-2; no clear D gene. The CDR3 runs 14 residues. Germline V CDR1 and CDR2: LGHDT, YNNKEL (reference sequence). The V and J ends lost 0 bases and 8 bases respectively, with 13 bases between them. Drawing the rest from reference TRBV3-1 and TRBJ1-2, the complete variable domain is DTAVSQTPKYLVTQMGNDKSIKCEQNLGHDTMYWYKQDSKKFLKIMFSYNNKELIINETVPNRFSPKSPDKAHLNLHINSLELGDSAVYFCASSQEDLFQGYTFGSGTRLTVV.

The J gene is TRBJ2-3, the V gene TRBV29-1; D is unclear. In germline, CDR1 is SQVTM, CDR2 ANQGSEA. V lost 3 bases, J lost 5 bases, and 15 bases lay in between. This CDR3 has 14 amino acids. DNA for the CDR3: TGCAGCGTTGATGGGCCCAAAGTGGGAGATACGCAGTATTTT. Translating gives CSVDGPKVGDTQYF.

In this sample, this clonotype turned up a few times. CDR3 nucleotides: TGCGCCAGCAGCTCTCGACTAGCTCCCCCTGAGCAGTTCTTC. It encodes CASSSRLAPPEQFF. This chain links TRBV5-1 with TRBJ2-1; TRBD2 agrees at 7 bases. V was pared by 3 bases and J by 9 bases, with 9 bases of the junction left unmatched. This CDR3 comprises 14 residues. Germline V gene data show CDR1 as SGHRS and CDR2 as YFSETQ.

At least ten counts were recorded for this clonotype. The chain recombines TRBV6-6 with TRBJ2-6; possible D gene TRBD1, 5 bases. V lost 2 bases and J 3 bases, leaving 5 bases between the germline ends. Looked up from germline, CDR1 is MNHNY and CDR2 is SVGAGI (reference sequence). CDR3 length equals 14 residues. The DNA of the CDR3 is TGTGCCAGCAGTTACAGGGGTGGGGCCAACGTCCTGACTTTC. Protein product: CASSYRGGANVLTF.

This clonotype was observed a handful of times. The chain has TRBV7-2 and TRBJ1-2; D is unresolved. Germline CDR1 SGHTA, CDR2 FQGNSA. V lost 5 bases and J lost 3, with 10 bases in between. The CDR3 is made up of 13 amino acids. The CDR3: CASSPHQDYGYTF. In DNA, the CDR3 is TGTGCCAGCAGCCCCCACCAGGACTATGGCTACACCTTC.

This clonotype was picked up many times. V is TRBV5-1 and J is TRBJ2-5; a weak D match, TRBD2 (6 bases). The CDR3 sequence is 14 residues long. V was clipped by 5 bases and J by 3 bases, with 14 bases between them. Germline-derived CDR1 and CDR2 are SGHRS and YFSETQ. The CDR3 is CASSTGTREETQYF. Here the CDR3 DNA reads TGCGCCAGCAGTACCGGGACTCGAGAAGAGACCCAGTACTTC. The full variable domain, rest sourced from reference TRBV5-1 and TRBJ2-5, is KAGVTQTPRYLIKTRGQQVTLSCSPISGHRSVSWYQQTPGQGLQFLFEYFSETQRNKGNFPGRFSGRQFSNSRSEMNVSTLELGDSALYLCASSTGTREETQYFGPGTRLLVL.

The DNA for the CDR3 is TGTGCCAGCAGAGATACCCCGGGACAGAACTATGGCTACACCTTC. Protein sequence: CASRDTPGQNYGYTF. The chain links TRBV6-5 to TRBJ1-2, with 7 bases lining up with TRBD1. Trimming removed 6 bases from V and 2 bases from J; junction bases left unmatched: 9. Germline V gene sequence: CDR1 MNHEY, CDR2 SVGAGI. This CDR3 has 15 amino acids.

The rearrangement links TRBV9 to TRBJ1-2; TRBD1 matches at 9 bases. The germline V gene encodes CDR1 SGDLS and CDR2 YYNGEE. This CDR3 has 13 amino acids. Unmatched junction bases numbered 6, after V lost 4 bases and J lost 8 bases. The CDR3 loop is CASSSRDRAGYTF. The CDR3 DNA sequence: TGTGCCAGCAGCTCCCGGGACAGGGCAGGCTACACCTTC.

In DNA, the CDR3 is TGCGCCAGCAGCTTGAGGGACAGGAATGAAAAACTGTTTTTT. Translation: CASSLRDRNEKLFF. This chain connects TRBV5-1 to TRBJ1-4; 8 bases align to TRBD1. The CDR3 spans 14 residues. The germline V gene has CDR1 SGHRS and CDR2 YFSETQ. J was trimmed by 5 bases and V by 1 base; bases with no gene match: 1.

The genes are TRBV2 and TRBJ1-6, with D perhaps matching TRBD1 (5 bases). V lost 8 bases to trimming and J lost 0 bases, with 11 bases between them. The CDR3 has 15 residues. Germline V CDR1 and CDR2: SNHLY, FYNNEI. This chain's CDR3 is CASCRASSYNSPLHF. The CDR3 nucleotides read TGTGCCAGCTGCAGGGCCAGCTCCTATAATTCACCCCTCCACTTT.

The chain couples TRBV19 to TRBJ2-3, with a weak D call TRBD1 (6 bases). The CDR3 covers 15 residues. Germline V CDR1 and CDR2: LNHDA, SQIVND (reference sequence). Trimming pared 3 bases from V and 7 bases from J, leaving 17 bases between. The CDR3 sequence is CASSIEGRGWNTQYF. The CDR3 DNA follows: TGTGCCAGTAGTATTGAAGGCAGGGGATGGAATACGCAGTATTTT.

The gene calls are TRBV7-2 and TRBJ2-7; D might be TRBD1 (7 bases). Judging by the DNA end, TRBJ2-5 fits better; the J call may be wrong. Germline V CDR1 and CDR2: SGHTA, FQGNSA. This CDR3 is 13 amino acids long. The CDR3 DNA follows: TGTGCCAGCAGCACGACAGGGAGGGAGACCCAGTACTTC. Encoded protein: CASSTTGRETQYF.

This chain joins TRBV12-3 or TRBV12-4 and TRBJ1-2; D may be TRBD1 (6 bases). The CDR3 runs 14 residues. V dropped 5 bases and J dropped 10 bases, with 20 bases sitting between them. The CDR3 nucleotides read TGTGCCAGCAGTCCCCCCCCAGGGGTAGGGGACTACACCTTC. Translating gives CASSPPPGVGDYTF.

The chain has TRBV20-1 and TRBJ1-6, with D perhaps TRBD1 (5 bases). The CDR3 has 13 residues. Per germline, CDR1 DFQATT and CDR2 SNEGSKA (reference sequence). The V end lost 0 bases, the J end lost 8 bases, and 8 bases lay between the germline ends. The CDR3 nucleotides are TGCAGTGCTAGAGAACGACAGTATTCACCCCTCCACTTT. It translates to CSARERQYSPLHF.